Given below is one T cell receptor (beta chain) in context. Its target is not known. The treatment is: roughly 11-day PBMC culture with coronavirus spike peptide pools or control peptides (ViraFEST assay). All positive PCR tests were dated between March and December 2020, predating US Alpha, Beta and Delta variants. The data originate from a study of vaccination and CD4 T cells after COVID-19. Background on the study: Post-COVID draws came a median approximately 100 days after diagnosis (range 35 to 161). General study results and limits: Within the convalescent patients, spike mono-reactivity was found in 304 of 307 vaccine-specific clones. Convalescent patients displayed a median about 86% of reactive clones emerging only post-vaccination.

V shed 5 bases and J shed 0 bases, with 10 bases lying between them. Germline CDR1 MNHNS, CDR2 SASEGT. The CDR3 runs to 14 residues. Cultured CD4+ T cell DNA underwent sequencing with the Oncomine TCR Beta short-read assay. Using its own MiXCR run on the PCR reads, TCRdb lists one record per CDR3 protein. The sample has approximately 9,900 distinct CDR3 sequences, about 47% seen once. The V call is TRBV6-1, the J call TRBJ1-2; D may be TRBD1 (6 bases). This receptor was identified in a human donor who had recovered from COVID-19. Sequencing was done on a sample of CD4+ T cells from blood, cultured in vitro. The CDR3 sequence: CASSQGTANYGYTF. CDR3 bases: TGTGCCAGCAGTCAGGGGACGGCTAACTATGGCTACACCTTC.